These 15 T cell receptor beta chains share one sample of origin, sequenced in a study of blood T cell repertoires in COVID-19. TCRdb keeps only in-frame clones here, not all; method: immunoSEQ multiplex PCR. The sample includes roughly 230,000 clones, 84% of them seen just once. The source material was PBMCs or T cells enriched from blood (not recorded which). The receptors come from a man aged 45-65 years who had recovered from COVID-19.

The chain carries TRBV23-1 and TRBJ2-5, with D possibly TRBD1 on 6 matching bases. TRBV23-1 belongs to the ORF category, with a function that is uncertain. The CDR3 loop spans 17 amino acids. Trimming cost V 8 bases and J 3 bases, with 25 bases left between them. CDR3 protein: CASSRITKGVVEETQYF. The CDR3 DNA follows: TGCGCCAGCTCCCGAATCACAAAGGGGGTTGTGGAAGAGACCCAGTACTTC.

This chain connects TRBV6-5 to TRBJ2-7, with 7 bases fitting TRBD1. The length of the CDR3 is 13 residues. Germline-derived CDR1 and CDR2 are MNHEY and SVGAGI. Germline trimming cut 11 bases from V and 2 bases from J; bases unmatched to any gene: 9. The CDR3 DNA sequence: TGTGCCGGAAGCCGGGACAGAACCTACGAGCAGTACTTC. Its translation is CAGSRDRTYEQYF.

J is TRBJ2-7 and V is TRBV12-3 or TRBV12-4; a weak D match, TRBD1 (5 bases). This CDR3 has 13 amino acids. With 7 bases removed from V and 5 bases from J, the gap between germline ends came to 15 bases. CDR3 DNA sequence: TGTGCCAGCACCAGGAGCCAGGGCCACGAGCAGTACTTC. It specifies CASTRSQGHEQYF.

The chain links TRBV27 to TRBJ2-3; 8 bases are shared with TRBD2. V was pared by 6 bases and J by 4 bases, with 6 bases of the junction left unmatched. This CDR3 has 14 residues. Germline CDR1 and CDR2: MNHEY and SMNVEV (reference sequence). CDR3 DNA: TGTGCCAGCAGGCGTAGCGGGGCCCCAGATACGCAGTATTTT. Translating it yields CASRRSGAPDTQYF.

The chain carries TRBV9 and TRBJ2-7; 9 bases are a match to TRBD1. Germline V gene data show CDR1 as SGDLS and CDR2 as YYNGEE. The V gene end was trimmed by 4 bases and the J gene end by 5 bases; junction bases not matched to a gene: 10. There are 15 residues in the CDR3. The CDR3 protein is CASSREGDRVHEQYF. CDR3 DNA sequence: TGTGCCAGCAGCCGAGAGGGGGACAGGGTCCACGAGCAGTACTTC.

V and J are TRBV18 and TRBJ2-2, with 8 bases aligning to TRBD1. Germline V gives CDR1 KGHSH, CDR2 LQKENI. The CDR3 totals 15 residues. Germline trimming cut 5 bases from V and 4 bases from J; bases unmatched to any gene: 6. The CDR3 spells CASSSLTGGTGELFF. The CDR3 coding sequence is TGTGCCAGCTCATCCCTAACAGGGGGCACCGGGGAGCTGTTTTTT.

The V and J genes are TRBV5-5 and TRBJ1-2; the match to TRBD1 covers 7 bases. The CDR3 contains 15 residues. Germline values: CDR1 SGHKS, CDR2 YYEKEE (reference sequence). The V gene end was trimmed by 2 bases and the J gene end by 6 bases; junction bases not matched to a gene: 10. For the CDR3, the DNA is TGTGCCAGCAGCTTCTTTCGAGGGGGCCAGGATGGCTACACCTTC. It specifies CASSFFRGGQDGYTF.

This sequence joins TRBV7-9 and TRBJ2-1; TRBD2 matches 9 bases. Germline loops: CDR1 SEHNR, CDR2 FQNEAQ (reference sequence). The CDR3 is made up of 15 amino acids. With 5 bases clipped from V and 2 bases from J, the junction kept 4 bases outside the gene matches. The CDR3 region has the DNA TGTGCCAGCAGCATTAGCGGGGGAACCTACAATGAGCAGTTCTTC. Translation gives CASSISGGTYNEQFF.

A single count supports this clone. The rearrangement links TRBV5-4 to TRBJ1-1; D uncertain. CDR1 is SGHNT, CDR2 YYREEE, per germline (reference sequence). V lost 4 bases to trimming and J lost 2 bases, with 12 bases between them. The CDR3 totals 14 residues. CDR3 sequence: CASSAPLENTEAFF. CDR3 coding DNA: TGTGCCAGCAGCGCCCCTTTAGAAAACACTGAAGCTTTCTTT. Filled out from reference TRBV5-4 and TRBJ1-1, the complete variable domain reads ETGVTQSPTHLIKTRGQQVTLRCSSQSGHNTVSWYQQALGQGPQFIFQYYREEENGRGNFPPRFSGLQFPNYSSELNVNALELDDSALYLCASSAPLENTEAFFGQGTRLTVV.

The V gene is TRBV19, the J gene TRBJ2-7; 10 nucleotides line up with TRBD2. The CDR3 contains 16 residues. With V trimmed by 6 bases and J by 3 bases, 11 bases remained unmatched. Germline V gene sequence: CDR1 LNHDA, CDR2 SQIVND (reference sequence). Here the CDR3 reads CASSLRPGLAFYEQYF. CDR3 bases: TGTGCCAGTAGCCTTCGGCCGGGACTAGCGTTCTACGAGCAGTACTTC. The full variable domain, with the rest looked up from reference TRBV19 and TRBJ2-7, is DGGITQSPKYLFRKEGQNVTLSCEQNLNHDAMYWYRQDPGQGLRLIYYSQIVNDFQKGDIAEGYSVSREKKESFPLTVTSAQKNPTAFYLCASSLRPGLAFYEQYFGPGTRLTVT.

V usage is TRBV11-2 and J usage is TRBJ2-1; a possible D gene is TRBD2 (7 bases). V lost 3 bases to trimming and J lost 8 bases, with 20 bases between them. Germline-derived CDR1 and CDR2 are SGHAT and FQNNGV. This CDR3 has 16 amino acids. DNA for the CDR3: TGTGCCAGCAGCTTCCAAGGGGGGGAGTCTCTCCATGAGCAGTTCTTC. Protein: CASSFQGGESLHEQFF.

J is TRBJ1-1 and V is TRBV5-1; D possibly corresponds to TRBD1 (6 bases). The germline V and J ends were trimmed by 3 bases and 5 bases, with 20 bases remaining between them. The CDR3 runs 16 residues. Germline values: CDR1 SGHRS, CDR2 YFSETQ. CDR3 bases: TGCGCCAGCAGCTGGACAACACAGGGAGCTGGTACTGAAGCTTTCTTT. Amino acids: CASSWTTQGAGTEAFF. Full variable domain (rest looked up from reference TRBV5-1 and TRBJ1-1): KAGVTQTPRYLIKTRGQQVTLSCSPISGHRSVSWYQQTPGQGLQFLFEYFSETQRNKGNFPGRFSGRQFSNSRSEMNVSTLELGDSALYLCASSWTTQGAGTEAFFGQGTRLTVV.

CDR3 nucleotides: TGTGCCTGGAGTGAAGGGACAGGGCATCAGCCCCAGCATTTT. Amino acid sequence: CAWSEGTGHQPQHF. The chain has TRBV30 and TRBJ1-5, with 9 bases lining up with TRBD1. J was trimmed by 5 bases and V by 1 base; bases with no gene match: 3. The CDR3 spans 14 residues. Per the germline V gene, CDR1 is GTSNPN and CDR2 is SVGIG (reference sequence).

The chain is built from TRBV6-2 or TRBV6-3 and TRBJ2-2; D is unresolved. Germline-derived CDR1 and CDR2 are MNHEY and SVGEGT. The CDR3 loop spans 13 amino acids. The V gene lost 0 bases and the J gene lost 5 bases, with 4 bases spanning the gap. The CDR3 loop is CASSYSGTGELFF. In DNA, the CDR3 is TGTGCCAGCAGTTACTCCGGGACCGGGGAGCTGTTTTTT.

The chain has TRBV16 and TRBJ2-3, with a tentative D call TRBD1 (5 bases). V was shortened by 4 bases and J by 8 bases, with 16 bases between the two germline ends. Germline loops: CDR1 KGHSY, CDR2 FQNENV. There are 14 residues in the CDR3. The CDR3 loop is CASSPGPSRTTQYF. The CDR3 nucleotides are TGTGCCAGCAGCCCAGGGCCCTCGAGGACTACGCAGTATTTT.